Below, 32 T cell receptor beta chains from the same sample are listed, as sequenced in a study of beta chain features in type 1 diabetes. TCRB transcripts that were expressed got sequenced, as all of the isolated RNA had been reverse transcribed. Data came from immunoSEQ multiplex PCR; TCRdb stores just in-frame clones and leaves some out. This table holds about 230,000 clones, over 9.5% found once. The material sequenced was naive CD4+ T cells from blood. The receptors originated from a woman younger than 30 in good health.

The chain carries TRBV28 and TRBJ2-1; 9 bases line up with TRBD2. Germline lookup yields CDR1 MDHEN and CDR2 SYDVKM. The junction had 9 bases not matched to a gene; V was cut back by 10 bases and J by 5 bases. The CDR3 spans 14 residues. For the CDR3, the DNA is TGTGCCACCTTGAGCGGGGGGCTCCACAATGAGCAGTTCTTC. It specifies CATLSGGLHNEQFF.

This clone was counted only a few times. J is TRBJ1-1 and V is TRBV4-1; D is unclear. The V and J ends lost 4 bases and 2 bases respectively, with 11 bases between them. CDR3 size: 14 residues. In germline, CDR1 is MGHRA, CDR2 YSYEKL. The DNA of the CDR3 is TGCGCCAGCAGCCCCGGACGGGGTAACACTGAAGCTTTCTTT. Its translation is CASSPGRGNTEAFF.

V gene TRBV5-1 combines with J gene TRBJ2-1; possible D gene TRBD2, 6 bases. This CDR3 is 12 amino acids long. The germline gives CDR1 SGHRS, CDR2 YFSETQ. The V end lost 6 bases, the J end lost 8 bases, and 12 bases lay between the germline ends. The CDR3 region has the DNA TGCGCCAGCATCGGAGGGTTGGATGAGCAGTTCTTC. Translation: CASIGGLDEQFF.

This clone was counted between two and nine times. The chain employs TRBV7-9 and TRBJ2-2; D is uncertain. Trimming removed 4 bases from V and 7 bases from J, with 7 bases in between. Germline V CDR1 and CDR2: SEHNR, FQNEAQ (reference sequence). This CDR3 is 12 amino acids long. The CDR3 loop reads CASSSSGGELFF. CDR3 in DNA: TGTGCCAGCAGCTCGAGTGGCGGGGAGCTGTTTTTT.

V and J are TRBV6-5 and TRBJ2-7; possibly TRBD1 for D (8 bases). V gave up 3 bases and J gave up 3 bases, with 18 bases separating them. The CDR3 spans 16 residues. CDR1 MNHEY and CDR2 SVGAGI come from the germline V gene. The DNA of the CDR3 is TGTGCCAGCAGTTATTCCATGACAGGGGACTACTACGAGCAGTACTTC. Its protein is CASSYSMTGDYYEQYF.

This clone was counted ten times or more. The chain couples TRBV7-2 to TRBJ1-6; no clear D gene. Germline V lookup: CDR1 SGHTA, CDR2 FQGNSA. The ends were cut back, 1 base at V and 5 bases at J, with 15 bases in the middle. CDR3 length equals 17 residues. The CDR3 here is CASSLGLWSGHNSPLHF. The CDR3 nucleotides are TGTGCCAGCAGCTTAGGACTATGGTCCGGGCATAATTCACCCCTCCACTTT.

Only a few counts were recorded for this clone. The gene calls are TRBV6-5 and TRBJ2-5, with D tentatively TRBD2 (5 bases). Germline CDR1 reads MNHEY; CDR2 reads SVGAGI. V dropped 6 bases and J dropped 5 bases, with 16 bases sitting between them. The CDR3 spans 14 residues. CDR3 in amino acids: CASSRRGWRETQYF. The CDR3 nucleotides read TGTGCCAGCAGCCGTCGGGGATGGAGGGAGACCCAGTACTTC.

This chain joins TRBV30 and TRBJ2-3; 10 nucleotides match TRBD2. Losses at the gene ends were 5 bases for V and 4 bases for J; bases not matched to a gene: 12. CDR3 length equals 16 residues. Germline CDR1 reads GTSNPN; CDR2 reads SVGIG (reference sequence). The CDR3: CAWGVKRGGTPDTQYF. DNA for the CDR3: TGTGCCTGGGGCGTGAAGCGGGGGGGGACCCCAGATACGCAGTATTTT.

This clone was counted ten times or more. The V gene is TRBV2, the J gene TRBJ2-6; the D is unclear. V shed 11 bases and J shed 0 bases, with 14 bases lying between them. The CDR3 spans 15 residues. Per the germline V gene, CDR1 is SNHLY and CDR2 is FYNNEI. The CDR3 sequence is CAVQPDSSGANVLTF. Here the CDR3 DNA reads TGTGCCGTACAGCCGGATTCCTCTGGGGCCAACGTCCTGACTTTC.

The chain carries TRBV10-3 and TRBJ2-7, with D possibly matching TRBD1 (5 bases). The CDR3 is 12 amino acids. Trimming shortened V by 3 bases and J by 4 bases, and 7 bases separated the two germline ends. CDR1 and CDR2 from the germline V gene are ENHRY and SYGVKD. In nucleotides, the CDR3 is TGTGCCATCAGTGACAAGGGGTACGAGCAGTACTTC. It specifies CAISDKGYEQYF.

This clone has just a few counts. This rearrangement joins TRBV9 to TRBJ2-1; the match to TRBD2 covers 8 bases. The CDR3 length is 15 residues. Germline CDR1 reads SGDLS; CDR2 reads YYNGEE. CDR3 region: CVSRISPGGPNEQFF. The DNA for the CDR3 is TGTGTCAGTCGAATATCCCCGGGAGGGCCGAATGAGCAGTTCTTC.

The rearrangement joins TRBV4-2 to TRBJ2-2, with 7 bases fitting TRBD2. CDR1 and CDR2 (germline): LGHNA, YNFKEQ. The CDR3 is 17 residues long. J was trimmed by 2 bases and V by 0 bases; bases with no gene match: 6. CDR3 region: CASSQDGGDLNTGELFF. The CDR3 DNA follows: TGTGCCAGCAGCCAAGATGGGGGGGATTTAAACACCGGGGAGCTGTTTTTT.

This chain connects TRBV5-1 to TRBJ2-3; no reliable D call. The germline V gene encodes CDR1 SGHRS and CDR2 YFSETQ. The V end lost 4 bases, the J end lost 4 bases, and 7 bases lay between the germline ends. CDR3 size: 12 residues. The CDR3 DNA is TGCGCCAGCAGCCCCCCTCCAGATACGCAGTATTTT. This sequence encodes CASSPPPDTQYF.

This clone was recorded many times. At the DNA level, this CDR3 is encoded by other sequences in the same sample as well. The chain joins TRBV7-9 to TRBJ1-5; maybe TRBD1 (6 bases). V lost 4 bases, J lost 5 bases, and 9 bases lay in between. Germline-derived CDR1 and CDR2 are SEHNR and FQNEAQ (reference sequence). The CDR3 consists of 13 residues. This CDR3 is CASSSQGDQPQHF. The DNA for the CDR3 is TGTGCCAGCAGCTCACAGGGAGATCAGCCCCAGCATTTT.

This clone was observed a few times. The V call is TRBV28, the J call TRBJ2-2; D is unresolved. V was clipped by 3 bases and J by 6 bases, with 5 bases between them. The CDR3 totals 12 residues. Germline lookup yields CDR1 MDHEN and CDR2 SYDVKM. The CDR3 bases are TGTGCCAGCAGTTTCCGGGCCGGGGAGCTGTTTTTT. Translating gives CASSFRAGELFF.

The chain combines TRBV5-1 with TRBJ2-5, with 8 bases identical to TRBD2. Germline V gene data show CDR1 as SGHRS and CDR2 as YFSETQ. After removal of 4 bases from V and 4 bases from J, the junction contained 9 bases not matched to a gene. There are 15 residues in the CDR3. In DNA form, the CDR3 reads TGCGCCAGCAGCGGCCCGGCGGGGGGACTAGAGACCCAGTACTTC. Its protein is CASSGPAGGLETQYF.

V gene TRBV23-1 combines with J gene TRBJ1-1; no reliable D call. TRBV23-1 is placed among ORFs of uncertain function. Trimming stripped 7 bases from V and 3 bases from J, with 9 bases between. This CDR3 region has 12 residues. The CDR3 nucleotides are TGCGCCAGCAAGGAGGGCCACACTGAAGCTTTCTTT. It specifies CASKEGHTEAFF.

This clone was found a few times. J is TRBJ2-7 and V is TRBV7-3; D not certain. The CDR3 loop spans 13 amino acids. The germline V and J ends were trimmed by 5 bases and 3 bases, with 11 bases remaining between them. CDR1 and CDR2 (germline): SGHTA, FQGTGA. DNA for the CDR3: TGTGCCAGCAGCCAACAGCCCTACTACGAGCAGTACTTC. Translating it yields CASSQQPYYEQYF.

The chain links TRBV4-2 to TRBJ1-3; 8 bases line up with TRBD1. The CDR3 is 18 amino acids. Trimming cost V 1 base and J 0 bases; bases outside gene matches: 8. Germline values: CDR1 LGHNA, CDR2 YNFKEQ. The CDR3 nucleotides read TGTGCCAGCAGCCAAGGTCCTAGGACAGGGAGCTCTGGAAACACCATATATTTT. It is translated as CASSQGPRTGSSGNTIYF.

The rearrangement uses TRBV7-9 and TRBJ1-2; no clear D. The germline V gene has CDR1 SEHNR and CDR2 FQNEAQ (reference sequence). V lost 5 bases and J lost 7, with 20 bases in between. This CDR3 spans 15 amino acids. CDR3 sequence: CASSLLVTSAGGYTF. DNA for the CDR3: TGTGCCAGCAGCCTTCTTGTGACGTCGGCGGGTGGCTACACCTTC.

There are a few counts of this clone. The chain links TRBV9 to TRBJ2-2; the match to TRBD2 covers 7 bases. This CDR3 has 15 amino acids. V lost 0 bases, J lost 4 bases, and 3 bases stayed unmatched. Germline assignment: CDR1 SGDLS and CDR2 YYNGEE. The DNA for the CDR3 is TGTGCCAGCAGCGTAGTGGGGGGGAGCACCGGGGAGCTGTTTTTT. Its protein product is CASSVVGGSTGELFF. Supplemented by reference TRBV9 and TRBJ2-2, the full variable domain reads DSGVTQTPKHLITATGQRVTLRCSPRSGDLSVYWYQQSLDQGLQFLIQYYNGEERAKGNILERFSAQQFPDLHSELNLSSLELGDSALYFCASSVVGGSTGELFFGEGSRLTVL.

The V gene is TRBV2, the J gene TRBJ2-2; TRBD1 matches 7 bases. This CDR3 spans 16 amino acids. V lost 5 bases, J lost 4 bases, and 10 bases stayed unmatched. The germline V gene encodes CDR1 SNHLY and CDR2 FYNNEI. The CDR3: CASSIIGQAVTGELFF. CDR3 nucleotide sequence: TGTGCCAGCAGTATTATCGGACAGGCCGTCACCGGGGAGCTGTTTTTT.

This clone was counted many times. The gene calls are TRBV29-1 and TRBJ2-2; perhaps TRBD2 as D (6 bases). The ends were cut back, 4 bases at V and 6 bases at J, with 9 bases in the middle. Germline CDR1 SQVTM, CDR2 ANQGSEA. This CDR3 is 12 amino acids long. CDR3 nucleotides: TGCAGCGTTGTGTTAGCGGCCGGGGAGCTGTTTTTT. It codes for CSVVLAAGELFF.

This clone has just a few counts. The same CDR3 arises from other DNA sequences in this sample as well. The J gene is TRBJ2-5, the V gene TRBV18; unclear D gene. Germline assignment: CDR1 KGHSH and CDR2 LQKENI. Trimming removed 5 bases at V and 1 base at J, with 5 bases between. This CDR3 is 12 amino acids long. The CDR3 nucleotides read TGTGCCAGCTCAGGCGGCCAAGAGACCCAGTACTTC. It yields the protein CASSGGQETQYF.

In its sample, this clone was seen a few times. The V call is TRBV6-5, the J call TRBJ2-4; 7 bases line up with TRBD1. The length of the CDR3 is 13 residues. V dropped 6 bases and J dropped 9; count of bases not matched to a gene: 8. Germline values: CDR1 MNHEY, CDR2 SVGAGI. Here the CDR3 reads CASRPTGYAIQYF. The CDR3 bases are TGTGCCAGCAGGCCGACAGGGTATGCCATTCAGTACTTC.

The chain has TRBV10-3 and TRBJ2-7, with TRBD1 as a possible D gene (5 bases). The CDR3 has 13 residues. The germline CDR1 and CDR2 sequences are ENHRY and SYGVKD. V lost 3 bases, J lost 3 bases, and 9 bases lay in between. The CDR3 sequence: CAISDQGGYEQYF. The DNA of the CDR3 is TGTGCCATCAGTGACCAGGGTGGCTACGAGCAGTACTTC.

This clone was seen a few times. The chain combines TRBV5-4 with TRBJ1-3; 7 bases are shared with TRBD1. Germline loops: CDR1 SGHNT, CDR2 YYREEE (reference sequence). The length of the CDR3 is 14 residues. V gave up 4 bases and J gave up 0 bases; unmatched junction bases: 1. CDR3: CASSPGGSGNTIYF. In DNA form, the CDR3 reads TGTGCCAGCAGCCCAGGGGGCTCTGGAAACACCATATATTTT.

The chain uses TRBV6-5 and TRBJ2-7, with TRBD1 matching over 8 bases. V lost 5 bases to trimming and J lost 9 bases; unmatched junction nucleotides: 12. CDR3 length: 14 amino acids. CDR1 is MNHEY and CDR2 is SVGAGI in the germline V gene. In nucleotides, the CDR3 is TGTGCCAGCAGTCAGGACAGGGAGGTGTTGGGGCAGTACTTC. Its protein product is CASSQDREVLGQYF.

This clone has a handful of counts. The chain carries TRBV4-2 and TRBJ2-7; TRBD1 might be the D (7 bases). Trimming removed 4 bases from V and 0 bases from J, with 16 bases in between. From germline, CDR1 is LGHNA and CDR2 YNFKEQ. CDR3 length: 16 amino acids. CDR3 loop: CASSPAWGDSSYEQYF. The CDR3 region has the DNA TGTGCCAGCAGCCCCGCCTGGGGGGACAGCTCCTACGAGCAGTACTTC.

The V gene is TRBV4-1, the J gene TRBJ2-5; 9 bases are a match to TRBD2. J gave up 9 bases and V 0 bases, and 17 bases lay outside the gene matches. CDR1 MGHRA and CDR2 YSYEKL come from the germline V gene. There are 18 residues in the CDR3. CDR3 in DNA: TGCGCCAGCAGCCAAGATCGTCCGACTAGCGGCCGGTTAATAGCCCAGTACTTC. It is translated as CASSQDRPTSGRLIAQYF.

The chain combines TRBV19 with TRBJ1-2; perhaps TRBD1 as D (6 bases). V lost 4 bases and J 8 bases, leaving 17 bases between the germline ends. The CDR3 consists of 14 residues. Germline lookup yields CDR1 LNHDA and CDR2 SQIVND (reference sequence). The chain's CDR3 is CASSNGGHSGGYTF. The CDR3, as DNA: TGTGCCAGTAGTAATGGGGGCCATTCGGGCGGCTACACCTTC.

The rearrangement uses TRBV29-1 and TRBJ1-1; D remains unclear. CDR1 is SQVTM, CDR2 ANQGSEA, per germline. CDR3 size: 13 residues. Trimming took 4 bases from V and 8 from J, leaving 17 bases between them. DNA for the CDR3: TGCAGCGTTGCCGGTCGCCTAGGAGGAGAAGCTTTCTTT. It codes for CSVAGRLGGEAFF.